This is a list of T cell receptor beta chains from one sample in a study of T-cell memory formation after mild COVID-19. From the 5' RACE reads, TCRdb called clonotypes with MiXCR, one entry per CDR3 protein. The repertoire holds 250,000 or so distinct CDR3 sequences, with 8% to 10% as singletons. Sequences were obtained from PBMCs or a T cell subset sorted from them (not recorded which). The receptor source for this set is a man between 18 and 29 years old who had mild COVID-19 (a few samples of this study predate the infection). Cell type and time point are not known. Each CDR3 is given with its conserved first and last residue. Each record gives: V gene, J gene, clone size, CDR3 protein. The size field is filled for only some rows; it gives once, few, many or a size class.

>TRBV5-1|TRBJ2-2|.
CASSFPRGTGELFF
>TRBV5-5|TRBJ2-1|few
CASSQAPNEQFF
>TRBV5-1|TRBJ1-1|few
CASSLEGYRGNTEAFF
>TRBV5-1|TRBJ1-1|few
CASSKGTGRGRTEAFF
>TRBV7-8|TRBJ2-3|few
CASSLIAATDTQYF
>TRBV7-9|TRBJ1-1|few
CASSHTSSGATEAFF
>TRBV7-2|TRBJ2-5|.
CASSLGPLDSTQYF
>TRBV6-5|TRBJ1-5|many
CASSYSICFEQPQHF
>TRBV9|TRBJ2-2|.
CASSVSSGGANTGELFF
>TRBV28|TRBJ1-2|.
CASSFKQYGYTF
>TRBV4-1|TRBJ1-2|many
CASSHGGPVGYTF
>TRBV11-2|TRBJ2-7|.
CASSLQARGSSYEQYF
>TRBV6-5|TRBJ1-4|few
CASSYGQTNEKLFF
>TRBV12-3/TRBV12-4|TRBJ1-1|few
CASSRTHTEAFF
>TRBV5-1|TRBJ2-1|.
CASSRPGLAGRNEQFF
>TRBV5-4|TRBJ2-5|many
CASSLQGAAETQYF
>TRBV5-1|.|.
CASGIRTGNNRNEQYF
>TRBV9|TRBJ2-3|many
CASSAGGGTDTQYF
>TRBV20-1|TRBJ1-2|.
CSARAMTGSYGYTF
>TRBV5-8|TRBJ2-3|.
CASSLAGGGNTQYF
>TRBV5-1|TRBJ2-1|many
CASSGKGVYVSYNEQFF
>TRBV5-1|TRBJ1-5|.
CASSLAPTENSNQPQHF
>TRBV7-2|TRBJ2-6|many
CASSFRGTGANVLTF
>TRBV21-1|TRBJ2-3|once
CASSNTSGGLTDTQYF
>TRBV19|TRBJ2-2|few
CASELGRDLGRVTGELFF